What follows are 30 T cell receptor beta chains derived from one specimen sequenced in a study of molecular identifiers for immune sequencing clone quantification. From the PCR reads, TCRdb called clonotypes with MiXCR, one entry per CDR3 protein. The data hold about 65,000 distinct CDR3 sequences, with less than 20% observed a single time. Material for sequencing was naive CD8+ T cells from blood, with Jurkat cell RNA spiked in. Subset defined: FACS-sorted CD8+CD4-CCR7+CD45RA+ naive T cells. These receptor sequences come from a human donor in good health. Some libraries in this study had Jurkat cell RNA spiked in.

This clonotype has ten or more counts. The chain uses TRBV29-1 and TRBJ2-5, with 13 bases aligning to TRBD2. Germline V gene lookup returns CDR1 SQVTM and CDR2 ANQGSEA. V was pared by 7 bases and J by 5 bases, with 7 bases of the junction left unmatched. This CDR3 spans 14 amino acids. The CDR3 nucleotides are TGCAGCGCAACTAGCGGGAGGGCCTGGGAGACCCAGTACTTC. It yields the protein CSATSGRAWETQYF.

This clonotype was recorded a few times. This rearrangement joins TRBV27 to TRBJ1-1; perhaps TRBD1 as D (5 bases). The V gene lost 3 bases and the J gene lost 4 bases, with 12 bases spanning the gap. Germline V gives CDR1 MNHEY, CDR2 SMNVEV (reference sequence). CDR3 length: 14 residues. The CDR3 DNA reads as TGTGCCAGCAGTTTTGGTGAGGGGCCCACTGAAGCTTTCTTT. As protein: CASSFGEGPTEAFF.

This clonotype was seen repeatedly, ten times or more. V is TRBV6-6 and J is TRBJ2-1, with no clear D. The V gene's germline CDR1 is MNHNY and CDR2 SVGAGI (reference sequence). V lost 4 bases and J lost 8, with 6 bases in between. The CDR3 is made up of 11 amino acids. CDR3 bases: TGTGCCAGCAGTTCCGTGGATGAGCAGTTCTTC. Residues: CASSSVDEQFF.

This clonotype was counted between two and nine times. The V gene is TRBV11-2, the J gene TRBJ2-7; TRBD2 matches at 15 bases. The germline V gene has CDR1 SGHAT and CDR2 FQNNGV. This CDR3 has 18 amino acids. The V segment lost 1 base and the J segment 5 bases; nucleotides outside the gene matches: 9. CDR3 bases: TGTGCCAGCAGCTTAGGGACTAGCGGGAGGGTGGTTATCGACGAGCAGTACTTC. This translates into CASSLGTSGRVVIDEQYF.

On this clonotype: This clone may be a read error of a much larger clone one base away. V gene TRBV14 combines with J gene TRBJ2-7; D is perhaps TRBD1 (5 bases). CDR1 and CDR2 (germline): SGHDN, FVKESK. The V end lost 0 bases, the J end lost 7 bases, and 16 bases lay between the germline ends. This CDR3 region has 15 residues. The CDR3 DNA sequence: TGTGCCAGCAGCCAAGAAATCCTAAGGGGCAGGGAGCAGTACTTC. It encodes CASSQEILRGREQYF.

CDR3 protein: CSVEDLGLEGNTIYF. The DNA of the CDR3 is TGCAGCGTTGAAGATTTAGGGCTCGAGGGAAACACCATATATTTT. The chain links TRBV29-1 to TRBJ1-3; D call uncertain. Germline loops: CDR1 SQVTM, CDR2 ANQGSEA. This CDR3 spans 15 amino acids. V gave up 0 bases and J gave up 4 bases, with 13 bases separating them.

A few counts support this clonotype. V is TRBV7-2 and J is TRBJ2-2; the match to TRBD1 covers 10 bases. The CDR3 has 17 residues. J lost 7 bases, V lost 0 bases, and 8 bases had no gene match. From germline, CDR1 is SGHTA and CDR2 FQGNSA. The CDR3 protein is CASSLAPTGGLGGELFF. The CDR3 DNA follows: TGTGCCAGCAGCTTAGCCCCGACAGGGGGCTTGGGCGGGGAGCTGTTTTTT.

This clonotype appeared many times. This rearrangement joins TRBV5-5 to TRBJ2-2; D gene unclear. V lost 0 bases and J lost 7, with 10 bases in between. The CDR3 has 14 residues. CDR1 and CDR2 from the germline V gene are SGHKS and YYEKEE (reference sequence). The CDR3 bases are TGTGCCAGCAGCTTGGTGGTTAGGGACGGGGAGCTGTTTTTT. Amino acid sequence: CASSLVVRDGELFF.

The rearrangement uses TRBV28 and TRBJ1-5; TRBD1 is a possible D gene (6 bases). This CDR3 region has 19 residues. The V gene's germline CDR1 is MDHEN and CDR2 SYDVKM. Trimming removed 3 bases from V and 5 bases from J, with 26 bases in between. For the CDR3, the DNA is TGTGCCAGCAGTTTTTTTGAGACGGGGGCCGACCTTGGTCATCAGCCCCAGCATTTT. This encodes CASSFFETGADLGHQPQHF.

This clonotype has just a few counts. This may come from a read error, since a much larger clone is one base off. This chain joins TRBV6-5 and TRBJ2-3; TRBD2 matches 8 bases. The CDR3 contains 16 residues. CDR1 MNHEY and CDR2 SVGAGI come from the germline V gene. CDR3 loop: CACSYEGAGDTDTQYF. The CDR3 nucleotides read TGTGCCTGCAGTTACGAAGGAGCGGGGGACACAGATACGCAGTATTTT.

Regarding this clonotype: This sequence may be a read error, since a much larger clone differs from it by one base. The V gene is TRBV29-1, the J gene TRBJ2-7; possibly TRBD1 for D (7 bases). This CDR3 is built from 13 residues. Looked up from germline, CDR1 is SQVTM and CDR2 is ANQGSEA. The CDR3 DNA reads TGCTGCGTTGTGGCAGGGGGGTTGGGCGAGCAGTACTTC. Its translation: CCVVAGGLGEQYF.

This clonotype was observed a handful of times. The V call is TRBV3-1, the J call TRBJ2-1; possible D gene TRBD2, 5 bases. Between the trimmed V and J ends, which lost 0 bases and 6 bases, there was a span of 12 bases. This CDR3 contains 15 residues. Germline assignment: CDR1 LGHDT and CDR2 YNNKEL (reference sequence). CDR3 bases: TGTGCCAGCAGCCAAGATGAGCTAGCAAGCAATGAGCAGTTCTTC. This translates into CASSQDELASNEQFF.

As concerns this clonotype: Given a much more abundant clone one base away, this may be a read error. The conserved closing phenylalanine or tryptophan is absent in this CDR3, likely reflecting a read error. The CDR3 region has the DNA TGTGCCAGCAGCCCCGTGGTTGGGGACACTGAAGCTTTCTCT. This translates into CASSPVVGDTEAFS. The chain has TRBV7-9 and TRBJ1-1; D is unclear. With 5 bases removed from V and 3 bases from J, the gap between germline ends came to 13 bases. Germline lookup yields CDR1 SEHNR and CDR2 FQNEAQ (reference sequence). CDR3 length: 14 residues.

There are many counts of this clonotype. The V call is TRBV29-1, the J call TRBJ2-5, with 14 bases matching TRBD2. CDR3 length: 13 residues. J lost 5 bases, V lost 6 bases, and 2 bases had no gene match. Germline CDR1 SQVTM, CDR2 ANQGSEA. CDR3: CSVTSGRAETQYF. CDR3 DNA sequence: TGCAGCGTGACTAGCGGGAGGGCGGAGACCCAGTACTTC.

This clonotype came up many times. The gene calls are TRBV10-3 and TRBJ1-1; possibly TRBD1 for D (6 bases). This CDR3 region has 15 residues. Germline V lookup: CDR1 ENHRY, CDR2 SYGVKD. V shed 4 bases and J shed 0 bases, with 12 bases lying between them. The DNA for the CDR3 is TGTGCCATCAGTGGGGAGGGGGGGATGAACACTGAAGCTTTCTTT. Protein product: CAISGEGGMNTEAFF.

This clonotype was seen many times. The chain combines TRBV6-5 with TRBJ2-5, with a possible D match to TRBD1 (5 bases). V shed 6 bases and J shed 7 bases, with 15 bases lying between them. CDR1 and CDR2 (germline): MNHEY, SVGAGI. The CDR3 covers 13 residues. The CDR3 spells CASSPDSFGTQYF. Here the CDR3 DNA reads TGTGCCAGCAGCCCTGACAGTTTCGGGACCCAGTACTTC.

This chain joins TRBV30 and TRBJ2-1, with TRBD2 matching over 14 bases. The germline V gene encodes CDR1 GTSNPN and CDR2 SVGIG (reference sequence). J gave up 10 bases and V 8 bases, and 10 bases lay outside the gene matches. CDR3 length: 14 amino acids. The CDR3: CARTPGLAGAEQFF. The CDR3 coding sequence is TGTGCCCGGACACCGGGACTAGCGGGAGCCGAGCAGTTCTTC.

This clonotype was observed at least ten times. The chain links TRBV11-2 to TRBJ2-7; D not certain. V dropped 1 base and J dropped 3 bases, with 10 bases sitting between them. CDR1 is SGHAT, CDR2 FQNNGV, per germline. The CDR3 consists of 14 residues. The CDR3 reads CASSLATSYYEQYF. CDR3 in DNA: TGTGCCAGCAGCTTAGCTACCTCATACTACGAGCAGTACTTC.

The chain employs TRBV7-2 and TRBJ1-6, with no clear D. The CDR3 is 18 residues long. Germline CDR1 reads SGHTA; CDR2 reads FQGNSA. Trimming pared 1 base from V and 0 bases from J, leaving 13 bases between. The CDR3 sequence: CASSLGAQESSYNSPLHF. CDR3 sequence (DNA): TGTGCCAGCAGCTTAGGTGCCCAGGAGAGCTCCTATAATTCACCCCTCCACTTT.

This clonotype was observed many times. The chain joins TRBV29-1 to TRBJ2-3; 7 nucleotides match TRBD1. The length of the CDR3 is 16 residues. Unmatched junction bases numbered 12, after V lost 6 bases and J lost 0 bases. CDR1 is SQVTM and CDR2 is ANQGSEA in the germline V gene. This CDR3 reads CSVHIPGTASTDTQYF. The CDR3 bases are TGCAGCGTGCACATCCCCGGGACAGCTAGCACAGATACGCAGTATTTT.

About this clonotype itself: This may be a read error, as it is one base from a much larger clone. The chain joins TRBV6-2 or TRBV6-3 to TRBJ2-1; unclear D gene. Germline V gives CDR1 MNHEY, CDR2 SVGEGT. CDR3 length: 15 residues. The V gene lost 8 bases and the J gene lost 1 base, with 15 bases spanning the gap. The CDR3 nucleotides read TGTGCCAGCGCCCCAGGTGTTCAGTCCTACAATGAGCAGTTCTTC. Amino acids: CASAPGVQSYNEQFF.

This clonotype was seen repeatedly, ten times or more. This chain links TRBV20-1 with TRBJ1-2; the D is unclear. The CDR3 loop spans 11 amino acids. V was pared by 2 bases and J by 7 bases, with 8 bases between. Looked up from germline, CDR1 is DFQATT and CDR2 is SNEGSKA (reference sequence). For the CDR3, the DNA is TGCAGTGCTAGATTGGGATCTGGCTACACCTTC. Protein sequence: CSARLGSGYTF.

This clonotype was seen more than once but under ten times. DNA for the CDR3: TGTGCCAGCAGCTTAGAGAATCGGGAATATAGCAATCAGCCCCAGCATTTT. Translated: CASSLENREYSNQPQHF. V and J are TRBV7-8 and TRBJ1-5; D gene uncertain. Trimming took off 1 base at V and 0 bases at J, with 13 bases between the two ends. The CDR3 runs 17 residues. CDR1 and CDR2 from the germline V gene are SGHVS and FQNEAQ.

This clonotype was seen only a few times. The chain is built from TRBV13 and TRBJ1-1; no clear D. Per germline, CDR1 PRHDT and CDR2 FYEKMQ (reference sequence). The length of the CDR3 is 15 residues. The V end lost 1 base, the J end lost 4 bases, and 13 bases lay between the germline ends. The CDR3, as DNA: TGTGCCAGCAGCTTAGTAGACGGTAGGGCCACTGAAGCTTTCTTT. This codes for CASSLVDGRATEAFF.

Comment on this clonotype: Germline and junction disagree at one end, which may indicate a read error. The chain recombines TRBV9 with TRBJ2-1; D unclear. CDR1 and CDR2 from the germline V gene are SGDLS and YYNGEE. The CDR3 totals 13 residues. The CDR3 protein is CASSVFAHNELFF. The CDR3 DNA reads TGTGCCAGCAGCGTATTCGCCCACAATGAGCTGTTCTTC.

This clonotype was counted ten times or more. V and J are TRBV30 and TRBJ2-7; 7 positions match TRBD2. With V trimmed by 5 bases and J by 3 bases, 10 bases remained unmatched. Per germline, CDR1 GTSNPN and CDR2 SVGIG (reference sequence). The CDR3 runs 14 residues. Written as DNA, the CDR3 is TGTGCCTGGGGGGGGGGTCTTTCGGGCTACGAGCAGTACTTC. Translated: CAWGGGLSGYEQYF. Together with reference TRBV30 and TRBJ2-7, the CDR3 gives the full variable domain: SQTIHQWPATLVQPVGSPLSLECTVEGTSNPNLYWYRQAAGRGLQLLFYSVGIGQISSEVPQNLSASRPQDRQFILSSKKLLLSDSGFYLCAWGGGLSGYEQYFGPGTRLTVT.

Regarding this clonotype: A read error may explain this, as a much larger clone is one base away. This chain joins TRBV12-5 and TRBJ2-1; D ambiguous. Germline CDR1 and CDR2: LGHNT and FRNRAP. The CDR3 has 13 amino acids. CDR3 coding DNA: TGTGCTAGTGTCACCCCCCGGCCCAATGAGCAGTCCTTC. Residues: CASVTPRPNEQSF.

This clonotype was detected many times. This rearrangement joins TRBV21-1 to TRBJ2-5. TRBV21-1 is labeled a pseudogene. This CDR3 has 14 residues. The CDR3 is CASSASVGQETQYF. Here the CDR3 DNA reads TGTGCCAGCAGCGCGTCAGTCGGGCAAGAGACCCAGTACTTC.

This clonotype came up many times. The chain uses TRBV18 and TRBJ2-1; TRBD2 might be the D (6 bases). The ends were cut back, 5 bases at V and 0 bases at J, with 11 bases in the middle. The CDR3 has 15 residues. Germline CDR1 is KGHSH and CDR2 is LQKENI. DNA for the CDR3: TGTGCCAGCTCAAGGGACTCTAGCTCCTACAATGAGCAGTTCTTC. Protein product: CASSRDSSSYNEQFF.

This clonotype was recorded at least ten times. J is TRBJ2-5 and V is TRBV7-9; D may match TRBD1 or TRBD2 (5 bases each). Germline assignment: CDR1 SEHNR and CDR2 FQNEAQ (reference sequence). The V gene lost 0 bases and the J gene lost 2 bases, with 16 bases spanning the gap. This CDR3 contains 17 residues. CDR3 in amino acids: CASSLASFGTAQETQYF. In nucleotides, the CDR3 is TGTGCCAGCAGCTTAGCCTCCTTCGGGACGGCACAAGAGACCCAGTACTTC.